This section outlines one T cell receptor beta chain sequence together with its context. This record comes from a study of blood T cells in healthy people across ages. A J-beta primer mix and a sample-barcoded 5' primer were used in a second PCR of about 7 to 12 cycles. TCRdb independently ran MiXCR on the 5' RACE reads; one entry per CDR3 protein. Altogether over a million distinct CDR3 sequences are present, approximately 25% being singletons, with the ten largest covering approximately 0.7%. V was clipped by 4 bases and J by 3 bases, with 16 bases between them. CDR3 length: 15 amino acids. Germline CDR1 and CDR2: SGHVS and FQNEAQ. Total RNA was isolated from each sample in quantities of at least 5 micrograms. These data are also associated with another study on T cells of mothers and their children. From that study: For the second PCR, the M1S primer put in sample barcodes and 2-4 random nucleotides. Mothers gave over 10 million TCR beta CDR3 reads each, and children 2.5 million to 3.5 million each.

This TCR was recovered from a girl between 2 and 10 years old in good health. The chain couples TRBV7-8 to TRBJ2-7; tentatively, D is TRBD1 or TRBD2 (5 bases each). Source material: blood. The CDR3 protein is CASSSRDLGVYEQYF. CDR3 bases: TGTGCCAGCAGCTCCCGGGATTTGGGGGTCTACGAGCAGTACTTC. Complete variable domain (other parts from reference TRBV7-8 and TRBJ2-7): GAGVSQSPRYKVAKRGQDVALRCDPISGHVSLFWYQQALGQGPEFLTYFQNEAQLDKSGLPSDRFFAERPEGSVSTLKIQRTQQEDSAVYLCASSSRDLGVYEQYFGPGTRLTVT.